The 14 T cell receptor beta chains given below trace back to one sample, sequenced in a study of Ad26.COV2.S vaccination and SARS-CoV-2 variants. Treatment: about 20 received Ad26.COV2.S at low or high dose, single or two shots; 5 received placebo; per-sample allocation not given. Sample collection was performed on day 63 after the first vaccine or placebo injection. Sequencing was performed with immunoSEQ multiplex PCR; in TCRdb, only in-frame clones are kept and a portion is missing. In the table there are about 350,000 clones, 75% to 90% of which are singletons. Sequencing was performed on peripheral blood, taken in a trial of Ad26.COV2.S vaccine versus placebo. The origin of the receptors is a person between 18 and 59 years old who received the Ad26.COV2.S COVID-19 vaccine or a placebo.

This clone appeared a single time. V is TRBV30 and J is TRBJ1-4; TRBD1 might be the D (5 bases). CDR1 is GTSNPN, CDR2 SVGIG, per germline (reference sequence). V was trimmed by 1 base and J by 7 bases, leaving 13 bases between them. This CDR3 has 14 residues. CDR3 in DNA: TGTGCCTGGAGTGACATGGGGCCGAGTGAAAAACTGTTTTTT. Translation: CAWSDMGPSEKLFF.

The gene calls are TRBV7-3 and TRBJ2-3; D possibly corresponds to TRBD2 (6 bases). The CDR3 extends over 16 amino acids. Germline CDR1 SGHTA, CDR2 FQGTGA. V lost 2 bases and J lost 0, with 12 bases in between. The DNA for the CDR3 is TGTGCCAGCAGCTTAGTCGGGGGATCTAGCACAGATACGCAGTATTTT. It codes for CASSLVGGSSTDTQYF. The whole variable domain, filled in from reference TRBV7-3 and TRBJ2-3, reads GAGVSQTPSNKVTEKGKYVELRCDPISGHTALYWYRQSLGQGPEFLIYFQGTGAADDSGLPNDRFFAVRPEGSVSTLKIQRTERGDSAVYLCASSLVGGSSTDTQYFGPGTRLTVL.

This chain's CDR3 is CASSKKDRDRLNYGYTF. Here the CDR3 DNA reads TGTGCCAGCAGCAAAAAGGACCGGGACAGGCTGAACTATGGCTACACCTTC. The V and J genes are TRBV21-1 and TRBJ1-2; the table's D call TRBD1 went unverified against the DNA. TRBV21-1 is described as a pseudogene. This CDR3 is built from 17 residues.

This rearrangement joins TRBV10-3 to TRBJ2-3; 7 bases map to TRBD1. The CDR3 spans 16 residues. From germline, CDR1 is ENHRY and CDR2 SYGVKD. V dropped 0 bases and J dropped 3; count of bases not matched to a gene: 6. In DNA, the CDR3 is TGTGCCATCAGTGAGTCAGAGGGGGCTCTGACAGATACGCAGTATTTT. Translated, it gives CAISESEGALTDTQYF.

V usage is TRBV19 and J usage is TRBJ1-6; 7 nucleotides line up with TRBD1. Trimming cost V 4 bases and J 9 bases; bases outside gene matches: 6. Germline values: CDR1 LNHDA, CDR2 SQIVND (reference sequence). The CDR3 is 14 amino acids. This CDR3 reads CASSTTGARSPLHF. The CDR3 nucleotides read TGTGCCAGTAGTACTACAGGGGCTCGTTCACCCCTCCACTTT.

The rearrangement links TRBV5-5 to TRBJ2-1, with 9 bases that match TRBD2. J was trimmed by 5 bases and V by 0 bases; bases with no gene match: 3. The CDR3 has 15 amino acids. The germline V gene encodes CDR1 SGHKS and CDR2 YYEKEE (reference sequence). CDR3 in DNA: TGTGCCAGCAGCTTGGGACTAGCGGCTGACAATGAGCAGTTCTTC. It codes for CASSLGLAADNEQFF.

The V and J genes are TRBV19 and TRBJ2-1; D is tentatively TRBD1 or TRBD2 (5 bases each). Germline V lookup: CDR1 LNHDA, CDR2 SQIVND (reference sequence). CDR3 length: 14 amino acids. V was pared by 4 bases and J by 9 bases, with 16 bases between. The DNA for the CDR3 is TGTGCCAGTAGTACGGGACGGAGACCGCTTGAGCAGTTCTTC. Translating it yields CASSTGRRPLEQFF.

The chain recombines TRBV7-9 with TRBJ1-1; D is possibly TRBD1 (6 bases). The CDR3 is 14 amino acids. V lost 3 bases and J 6 bases, leaving 14 bases between the germline ends. Germline values: CDR1 SEHNR, CDR2 FQNEAQ (reference sequence). CDR3 region: CASSFEGGAAEAFF. The CDR3 DNA reads TGTGCCAGCAGCTTTGAAGGGGGGGCCGCTGAAGCTTTCTTT.

The chain carries TRBV4-2 and TRBJ2-3; 8 positions match TRBD1. This CDR3 has 16 amino acids. Germline assignment: CDR1 LGHNA and CDR2 YNFKEQ. V shed 1 base, J shed 1 base, and the junction held 4 bases outside the gene matches. The chain's CDR3 is CASSQAPTGGTDTQYF. In nucleotides, the CDR3 is TGTGCCAGCAGCCAAGCTCCGACAGGGGGCACAGATACGCAGTATTTT.

This clone was found a few times. The V call is TRBV29-1, the J call TRBJ2-7; D ambiguous. Germline-derived CDR1 and CDR2 are SQVTM and ANQGSEA. This CDR3 contains 11 residues. V was trimmed by 5 bases and J by 5 bases, leaving 10 bases between them. This CDR3 is CSVWVGNEQYF. The CDR3 nucleotides are TGCAGCGTTTGGGTTGGGAACGAGCAGTACTTC.

The chain links TRBV6-5 to TRBJ1-5; 7 bases agree with TRBD1. V shed 5 bases and J 11 bases; nucleotides not matched to a gene: 9. The CDR3 spans 13 residues. Germline V gives CDR1 MNHEY, CDR2 SVGAGI. The CDR3: CASSTSRQGAQHF. In DNA form, the CDR3 reads TGTGCCAGCAGTACCTCTAGACAGGGAGCCCAGCATTTT.

The chain combines TRBV19 with TRBJ2-1, with 10 positions matching TRBD2. With 6 bases clipped from V and 0 bases from J, the junction kept 11 bases outside the gene matches. This CDR3 has 18 residues. The V gene's germline CDR1 is LNHDA and CDR2 SQIVND (reference sequence). The CDR3 reads CASSRSTSGESSYNEQFF. The CDR3 DNA reads as TGTGCCAGTAGCAGAAGCACTAGCGGGGAAAGCTCCTACAATGAGCAGTTCTTC.

This clone has only one observation. This chain connects TRBV6-2 or TRBV6-3 to TRBJ1-6; no reliable D call. The V and J ends lost 5 bases and 7 bases respectively, with 18 bases between them. CDR1 is MNHEY, CDR2 SVGEGT, per germline. CDR3 length equals 16 residues. The CDR3 sequence is CASSPGKGRRNSPLHF. The CDR3 bases are TGTGCCAGCAGTCCCGGAAAGGGTAGAAGAAATTCACCCCTCCACTTT.

This chain links TRBV29-1 with TRBJ1-2, with D perhaps TRBD1 (6 bases). Germline-derived CDR1 and CDR2 are SQVTM and ANQGSEA. The V end lost 1 base, the J end lost 2 bases, and 14 bases lay between the germline ends. This CDR3 contains 15 residues. This chain's CDR3 is CSVEGAVGGNYGYTF. The CDR3 bases are TGCAGCGTTGAAGGCGCAGTAGGGGGGAACTATGGCTACACCTTC.